Below are 9 T cell receptor beta chains sequenced from a single sample in a study of blood T cell repertoires in COVID-19. Repertoires were generated with immunoSEQ multiplex PCR, while TCRdb's copy carries only in-frame clones and drops some. The sample has a few hundred thousand clones, about 86% seen once. Material: peripheral blood. The receptor source for this set is a woman aged 55-69 years with COVID-19, enrolled during active disease.

This chain uses TRBV5-1 with TRBJ1-1, with D hard to call. Germline V gives CDR1 SGHRS, CDR2 YFSETQ. Trimming stripped 0 bases from V and 5 bases from J, with 8 bases between. The CDR3 has 13 residues. CDR3 residues: CASSLGRGTEAFF. CDR3 sequence (DNA): TGCGCCAGCAGCTTGGGCAGAGGTACTGAAGCTTTCTTT. Supplemented by reference TRBV5-1 and TRBJ1-1, the full variable domain reads KAGVTQTPRYLIKTRGQQVTLSCSPISGHRSVSWYQQTPGQGLQFLFEYFSETQRNKGNFPGRFSGRQFSNSRSEMNVSTLELGDSALYLCASSLGRGTEAFFGQGTRLTVV.

The V and J genes are TRBV27 and TRBJ1-5, with TRBD1 identical over 7 bases. CDR1 MNHEY and CDR2 SMNVEV come from the germline V gene (reference sequence). The CDR3 sequence is 16 residues long. Trimming removed 5 bases from V and 4 bases from J; junction bases left unmatched: 11. The CDR3: CASSPLVGQQNQPQHF. DNA for the CDR3: TGTGCCAGCAGTCCTCTTGTGGGACAGCAAAATCAGCCCCAGCATTTT.

V gene TRBV4-2 combines with J gene TRBJ1-2, with a tentative D call TRBD1 (6 bases). This CDR3 has 16 residues. Germline V lookup: CDR1 LGHNA, CDR2 YNFKEQ. The V end lost 2 bases, the J end lost 5 bases, and 18 bases lay between the germline ends. CDR3 sequence reads: CASSQISGYREYGYTF. In DNA form, the CDR3 reads TGTGCCAGCAGCCAAATTTCCGGATACAGGGAGTATGGCTACACCTTC.

V and J are TRBV2 and TRBJ1-2, with D tentatively TRBD1 (6 bases). Germline assignment: CDR1 SNHLY and CDR2 FYNNEI. This CDR3 has 15 residues. Trimming took off 4 bases at V and 3 bases at J, with 15 bases between the two ends. DNA of the CDR3: TGTGCCAGCAGTGGGCCTTTCAGGGGAGACTATGGCTACACCTTC. Translating it yields CASSGPFRGDYGYTF.

The chain is built from TRBV24-1 and TRBJ2-7; 14 bases match TRBD2. Germline CDR1 reads KGHDR; CDR2 reads SFDVKD. J lost 0 bases, V lost 0 bases, and 6 bases had no gene match. The CDR3 length is 19 residues. The CDR3 sequence: CATSDLYGTSGGPSYEQYF. The CDR3 coding sequence is TGTGCCACCAGTGATTTGTATGGGACTAGCGGGGGCCCCTCCTACGAGCAGTACTTC.

V and J are TRBV4-3 and TRBJ2-3; perhaps TRBD1 as D (5 bases). Trimming took 3 bases from V and 4 from J, leaving 14 bases between them. The germline V gene has CDR1 LGHNA and CDR2 YSLEER. This CDR3 comprises 15 residues. In nucleotides, the CDR3 is TGCGCCAGCAGCCACTCCCTACAGGTCGCAGATACGCAGTATTTT. This translates into CASSHSLQVADTQYF.

This clone was observed a handful of times. The chain employs TRBV15 and TRBJ1-3, with 9 bases lining up with TRBD1. The CDR3 has 16 residues. J gave up 0 bases and V 5 bases, and 5 bases lay outside the gene matches. Germline V gene lookup returns CDR1 LNHNV and CDR2 YYDKDF (reference sequence). Here the CDR3 DNA reads TGTGCCACCAGCCTTGGACAGGGGAGCTCTGGAAACACCATATATTTT. Residues: CATSLGQGSSGNTIYF.

The chain is built from TRBV4-1 and TRBJ2-1; 7 bases are shared with TRBD1. Germline V gene data show CDR1 as MGHRA and CDR2 as YSYEKL. V trimming: 1 base; J trimming: 4 bases; junction bases outside the gene matches: 7. CDR3 length equals 16 residues. The CDR3 loop reads CASSQAQDREYNEQFF. The CDR3 coding sequence is TGCGCCAGCAGCCAAGCGCAAGACAGGGAATACAATGAGCAGTTCTTC.

The count of this clone is one. Its ends do not fully match the called genes, so a read error is possible. The chain links TRBV4-2 to TRBJ1-2; possible D gene TRBD1, 5 bases. Germline CDR1 is LGHNA and CDR2 is YNFKEQ. The CDR3 is 11 residues long. The CDR3 protein is CASSQVSRVHF. CDR3 in DNA: TGTGCCAGCAGCCAAGTATCCAGGGTTCACTTC.